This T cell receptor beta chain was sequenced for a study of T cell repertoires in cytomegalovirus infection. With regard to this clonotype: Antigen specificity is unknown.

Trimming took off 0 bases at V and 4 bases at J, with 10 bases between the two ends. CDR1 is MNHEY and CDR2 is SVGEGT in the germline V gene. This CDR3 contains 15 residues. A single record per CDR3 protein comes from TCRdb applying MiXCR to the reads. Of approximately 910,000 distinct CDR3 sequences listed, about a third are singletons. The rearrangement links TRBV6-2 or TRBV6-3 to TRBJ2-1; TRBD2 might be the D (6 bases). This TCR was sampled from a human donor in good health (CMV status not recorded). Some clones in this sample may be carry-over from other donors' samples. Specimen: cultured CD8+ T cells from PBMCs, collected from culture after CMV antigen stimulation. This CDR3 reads CASSYSSGWYNEQFF. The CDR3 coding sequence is TGTGCCAGCAGTTACTCCAGCGGGTGGTACAATGAGCAGTTCTTC.